This T cell receptor (beta chain) was observed in a study of PD-1 blockade in mismatch repair-deficient tumors. The wider study: Enrolled about 2012-2016, patients had progressing, pretreated mismatch repair-deficient cancers of 12 types.

The table came from immunoSEQ multiplex PCR; TCRdb's copy has only in-frame clones and leaves some out. The sample shows roughly 50,000 clones, around 85% of them seen only once. Study outcomes and limitations: After pembrolizumab, tumor-resident clones rose rapidly, then generally contracted before radiologic responses.

The count of this clone is one. Its antigen is currently unknown. This CDR3 has 16 amino acids. CDR1 SGHAT and CDR2 FQNNGV come from the germline V gene. V dropped 4 bases and J dropped 2 bases, with 18 bases sitting between them. A few pembrolizumab responders had their TCRs sequenced. This TCR was sampled from an adult with mismatch repair-deficient cancer. Sequences were derived from peripheral blood, sampled about 20 weeks after starting pembrolizumab. This sequence joins TRBV11-2 and TRBJ2-7, with D tentatively TRBD1 or TRBD2 (6 bases each). This chain's CDR3 is CASSSVGGARAYEQYF. In DNA form, the CDR3 reads TGTGCCAGCAGCTCGGTCGGGGGCGCCCGGGCCTACGAGCAGTACTTC.